This T cell receptor (beta chain) was captured by sequencing in a study of blood T cell repertoires in COVID-19. Across the study: PBMCs, B-cell-depleted T cells, or T cells were the source of the cDNA or gDNA that made up the material.

Data came from immunoSEQ multiplex PCR; TCRdb stores just in-frame clones and leaves some out. The sample includes 450,000 to 500,000 clones, 80% to 90% of them seen just once. This CDR3 spans 14 amino acids. The V gene's germline CDR1 is SGHTS and CDR2 YDEGEE. V lost 0 bases, J lost 4 bases, and 10 bases lay in between. V gene TRBV5-8 combines with J gene TRBJ1-2; D ambiguous. The sample was peripheral blood. The receptor was derived from a human donor in a cohort sampled during active COVID-19. CDR3 nucleotide sequence: TGTGCCAGCAGCTTGGGGGCAGATAGCTATGGCTACACCTTC. This codes for CASSLGADSYGYTF.